Below, one T cell receptor (beta chain) is given with its context. Its antigen remains unidentified. This entry belongs to a study of cytomegalovirus exposure and HLA in healthy donors. Findings and limits, study-wide: Relative to equally common others, HLA-associated TCR beta chains showed greater clonal expansion in a later analysis. In a later analysis, several top co-occurrence clusters appeared linked to parvovirus B19, influenza, CMV and Epstein-Barr virus. Usually a TCR sequence was rare, but some public TCRs were found in many donors. Association of a missense DCLRE1C variant with TCR beta V- and J-gene trimming was reported in a later analysis.

PCR used 60 Vbeta primers and 13 Jbeta primers. The data were produced by immunoSEQ multiplex PCR, yet TCRdb's version contains in-frame clones alone and is incomplete. This sample yields about 100,000 clones, of which about 80% are seen a single time; 5.8% belongs to the top ten. V dropped 5 bases and J dropped 14; count of bases not matched to a gene: 8. This CDR3 has 11 amino acids. Germline assignment: CDR1 LGHNT and CDR2 FRNRAP. The sample comprised PBMCs. The TCR originated in a man between 60 and 75 years old in good health and CMV-seropositive. The chain combines TRBV12-5 with TRBJ1-2, with 7 bases identical to TRBD1. The chain's CDR3 is CASGVRDRLTF. The CDR3 bases are TGTGCTAGTGGTGTTAGGGACAGACTTACCTTC.